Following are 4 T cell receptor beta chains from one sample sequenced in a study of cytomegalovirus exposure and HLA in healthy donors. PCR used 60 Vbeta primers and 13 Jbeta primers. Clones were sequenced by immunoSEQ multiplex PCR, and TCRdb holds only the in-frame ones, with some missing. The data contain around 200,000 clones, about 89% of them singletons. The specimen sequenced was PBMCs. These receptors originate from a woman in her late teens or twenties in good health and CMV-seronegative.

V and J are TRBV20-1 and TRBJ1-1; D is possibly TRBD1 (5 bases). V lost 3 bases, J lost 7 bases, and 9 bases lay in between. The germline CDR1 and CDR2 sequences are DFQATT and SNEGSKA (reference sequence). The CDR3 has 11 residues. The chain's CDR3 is CSARFRDEAFF. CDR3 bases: TGCAGTGCTAGGTTCAGGGATGAAGCTTTCTTT.

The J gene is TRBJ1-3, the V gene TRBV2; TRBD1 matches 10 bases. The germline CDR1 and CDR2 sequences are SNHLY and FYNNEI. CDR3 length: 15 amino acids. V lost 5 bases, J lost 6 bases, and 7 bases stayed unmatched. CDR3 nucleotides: TGTGCCAGCAGTCCCCCCGGGACAGGGGTAAACACCATATATTTT. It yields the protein CASSPPGTGVNTIYF.

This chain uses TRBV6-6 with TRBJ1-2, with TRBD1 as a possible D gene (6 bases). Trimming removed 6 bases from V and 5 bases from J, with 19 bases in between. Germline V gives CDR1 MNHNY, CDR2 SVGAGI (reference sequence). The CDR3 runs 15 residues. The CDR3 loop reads CASSPGGGGGYGYTF. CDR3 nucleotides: TGTGCCAGCAGCCCTGGAGGGGGAGGGGGTTATGGCTACACCTTC.

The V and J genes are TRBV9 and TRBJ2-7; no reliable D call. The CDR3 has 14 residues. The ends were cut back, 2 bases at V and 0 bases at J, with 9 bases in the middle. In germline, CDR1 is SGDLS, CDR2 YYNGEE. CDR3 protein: CASSVAPSSYEQYF. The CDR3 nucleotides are TGTGCCAGCAGCGTTGCGCCTAGCTCCTACGAGCAGTACTTC.